The 10 T cell receptor beta chains reported below all come from one sample, sequenced in a study of blood T cell repertoires in COVID-19. Using immunoSEQ multiplex PCR, the repertoire was profiled, and TCRdb retains in-frame clones only, with some absent. The sample lists about 250,000 clones; about 85% were seen once. Sequencing was performed on PBMCs or T cells enriched from blood (not recorded which). These receptor sequences come from a woman between 45 and 60 years old who had recovered from COVID-19.

The sample holds a few counts of this clone. The chain links TRBV7-3 to TRBJ2-1, with 8 bases matching TRBD2. The CDR3 extends over 15 amino acids. V gave up 1 base and J gave up 6 bases; unmatched junction bases: 5. From germline, CDR1 is SGHTA and CDR2 FQGTGA. The CDR3 spells CASSLRLAPGNEQFF. DNA for the CDR3: TGTGCCAGCAGCTTAAGACTAGCGCCAGGCAATGAGCAGTTCTTC. The full variable domain, in which reference TRBV7-3 and TRBJ2-1 provide the parts outside the CDR3, is GAGVSQTPSNKVTEKGKYVELRCDPISGHTALYWYRQSLGQGPEFLIYFQGTGAADDSGLPNDRFFAVRPEGSVSTLKIQRTERGDSAVYLCASSLRLAPGNEQFFGPGTRLTVL.

A single count supports this clone. This sequence joins TRBV15 and TRBJ2-5, with 8 bases matching TRBD1. This CDR3 is 17 amino acids long. Germline assignment: CDR1 LNHNV and CDR2 YYDKDF (reference sequence). Trimming took 3 bases from V and 5 from J; bases not matched to a gene: 14. In nucleotides, the CDR3 is TGTGCCACCAGCAGCCCCTCAGGACAGGGCGAGGGGGAGACCCAGTACTTC. Amino acid sequence: CATSSPSGQGEGETQYF.

The chain has TRBV6-5 and TRBJ2-2, with TRBD1 matching over 8 bases. Germline CDR1 reads MNHEY; CDR2 reads SVGAGI. The CDR3 consists of 16 residues. Germline trimming cut 0 bases from V and 5 bases from J; bases unmatched to any gene: 5. CDR3 in amino acids: CASSYSQGAQTGELFF. CDR3 DNA sequence: TGTGCCAGCAGTTACTCCCAGGGGGCGCAGACCGGGGAGCTGTTTTTT.

The chain links TRBV7-8 to TRBJ2-1; 12 bases fit TRBD2. Looked up from germline, CDR1 is SGHVS and CDR2 is FQNEAQ. The trim removed 5 bases at V and 10 bases at J, leaving 21 bases unmatched. The CDR3 runs 19 residues. CDR3 residues: CASSLRQLTSGSPTWEQFF. The CDR3 DNA sequence: TGTGCCAGCAGCCTCAGACAGTTGACTAGCGGGAGTCCTACATGGGAGCAGTTCTTC.

This sequence joins TRBV5-4 and TRBJ2-4, with TRBD2 identical over 9 bases. In germline, CDR1 is SGHNT, CDR2 YYREEE (reference sequence). The V and J ends lost 3 bases and 1 base, in that order; junction bases with no gene match: 11. The CDR3 totals 18 residues. CDR3 sequence: CASSSSRSGSGAKNIQYF. CDR3 bases: TGTGCCAGCAGCTCGTCTCGTAGCGGGAGTGGGGCCAAAAACATTCAGTACTTC.

This chain joins TRBV3-1 (or the pseudogene TRBV3-2) and TRBJ2-7; tentative D call: TRBD1 (6 bases). The V end was cut by 8 bases, the J end by 2 bases, with 13 bases between. Per germline, CDR1 LGHDT and CDR2 YNNKEL (reference sequence). The CDR3 spans 13 residues. CDR3 nucleotides: TGTGCCAGCGAGGGGGACACGACCTACGAGCAGTACTTC. It yields the protein CASEGDTTYEQYF.

This clone was detected a few times. The rearrangement uses TRBV5-1 and TRBJ2-5, with TRBD2 identical over 8 bases. Germline trimming cut 0 bases from V and 6 bases from J; bases unmatched to any gene: 10. The CDR3 length is 16 residues. Germline V lookup: CDR1 SGHRS, CDR2 YFSETQ. Here the CDR3 reads CASSLEETSVRKTQYF. The CDR3 DNA reads TGCGCCAGCAGCTTGGAAGAGACTAGCGTAAGGAAGACCCAGTACTTC.

The rearrangement uses TRBV6-5 and TRBJ1-1, with 7 bases lining up with TRBD1. The CDR3 extends over 13 amino acids. Germline assignment: CDR1 MNHEY and CDR2 SVGAGI. V lost 6 bases, J lost 4 bases, and 5 bases stayed unmatched. CDR3 in amino acids: CASRQGIITEAFF. DNA for the CDR3: TGTGCCAGCAGACAGGGGATAATCACTGAAGCTTTCTTT.

The chain carries TRBV29-1 and TRBJ2-1; 9 nucleotides align to TRBD2. There are 13 residues in the CDR3. The V segment lost 5 bases and the J segment 9 bases; nucleotides outside the gene matches: 8. From germline, CDR1 is SQVTM and CDR2 ANQGSEA. The CDR3 sequence is CSVIAGVWVEQFF. DNA for the CDR3: TGCAGCGTTATAGCGGGAGTTTGGGTTGAGCAGTTCTTC.

V and J are TRBV28 and TRBJ1-4; 9 bases map to TRBD1. There are 13 residues in the CDR3. V shed 6 bases and J 8 bases; nucleotides not matched to a gene: 4. Germline V gene data show CDR1 as MDHEN and CDR2 as SYDVKM. In DNA form, the CDR3 reads TGTGCCAGCAGAAGGACAGGGGAGGAAAAACTGTTTTTT. Amino acid sequence: CASRRTGEEKLFF.